This T cell receptor (beta chain) was sequenced in a study of blood T cell repertoires in COVID-19. Study-wide context: The study drew acute and convalescent COVID-19 samples from the United States, Italy and Spain. Sources were T cells, B-cell-depleted T cells, or PBMCs; the material itself was cDNA or gDNA.

In the source study's methods: Using reference gene primer amplification, nucleated cell counts were estimated. Assay: immunoSEQ multiplex PCR; the TCRdb copy retains only in-frame clones and omits some. V and J calls and clone size are as listed in that table; D and trimming were resolved from the DNA. The data contain under 200,000 clones, over 75% of them singletons. The CDR3 extends over 14 amino acids. Per the germline V gene, CDR1 is MDHEN and CDR2 is SYDVKM. With V trimmed by 5 bases and J by 5 bases, 7 bases remained unmatched. The chain joins TRBV28 to TRBJ1-1; 8 nucleotides align to TRBD1. The sequencing input was peripheral blood. The sequence came from a man aged 50-59 years with acute or convalescent COVID-19. The DNA of the CDR3 is TGTGCCAGCAGTCCGCATGACAGGGGAACTGAAGCTTTCTTT. This gives the protein CASSPHDRGTEAFF.